Following are 3 T cell receptor beta chains from one sample sequenced in a study of T cell changes during pregnancy in multiple sclerosis (dated by TCRdb to the late 2010s). Library method: the immunoSEQ multiplex PCR assay. Sourced from immuneACCESS, this table was stored by TCRdb with only in-frame sequences that have V and J called. A share of the clones is absent; for the studies checked, an unresolved V gene accounts for under half, and the remainder has no known explanation. The sample includes about 46,000 clones, with approximately 94% observed a single time. Approximately 4.2% of the sample belongs to the ten largest clones. Sequences were derived from CD8+ T cells from peripheral blood mononuclear cells, sampled in the first trimester of pregnancy. All receptors derive from a female donor with multiple sclerosis, enrolled in a pregnancy study.

This clone turned up a few times. This rearrangement joins TRBV19 to TRBJ1-5, with a tentative D call TRBD1 (6 bases). Germline V CDR1 and CDR2: LNHDA, SQIVND (reference sequence). The CDR3 covers 14 residues. The ends were cut back, 5 bases at V and 5 bases at J, with 13 bases in the middle. CDR3 sequence: CASSSGQLHQPQHF. The CDR3 bases are TGTGCCAGTAGTTCAGGACAGCTGCATCAGCCCCAGCATTTT.

This chain connects TRBV25-1 to TRBJ2-7; TRBD2 aligns across 11 bases. This CDR3 contains 14 residues. Germline lookup yields CDR1 MGHDK and CDR2 SYGVNS. Unmatched junction bases numbered 3, after V lost 4 bases and J lost 4 bases. CDR3 in DNA: TGTGCCAGCAGTGCCCTAGCGGGAGGTTACGAGCAGTACTTC. Residues: CASSALAGGYEQYF.

The chain employs TRBV4-1 and TRBJ2-7; TRBD2 might be the D (5 bases). Trimming pared 3 bases from V and 0 bases from J, leaving 12 bases between. The CDR3 is 15 residues long. Germline V gene data show CDR1 as MGHRA and CDR2 as YSYEKL. The CDR3 DNA reads TGCGCCAGCAGCCAGTCGAGCGGAAGCTCCTACGAGCAGTACTTC. It specifies CASSQSSGSSYEQYF.